This is a list of T cell receptor beta chains from one sample in a study of blood T cell repertoires in COVID-19. Generated by immunoSEQ multiplex PCR, the TCRdb table keeps only in-frame clones and is missing some. The sample has 55,000 to 75,000 clones; about three quarters are singletons. The sequenced sample consisted of peripheral blood. The receptors were gathered from a man older than 75 with acute or convalescent COVID-19. CDR3s include the opening cysteine and the closing phenylalanine or tryptophan. Fields, in order: J gene, V gene, clone size, D gene, CDR3 DNA, CDR3 protein. The D gene is left open where the match is weak. Where a row states a size, it is once, few, many or the class of an expanded clone; other rows omit it.

j_gene: TRBJ2-7
v_gene: TRBV7-6
abundance: NA
d_gene: NA
CDR3nt: TGTGCCAGCAGCTCAGACAGGTACTACGAGCAGTACTTC
CDR3aa: CASSSDRYYEQYF

j_gene: TRBJ1-1
v_gene: TRBV5-1
abundance: NA
d_gene: NA
CDR3nt: TGCGCCAGCAGCTTGCTTGAGGGATCCAACACTGAAGCTTTCTTT
CDR3aa: CASSLLEGSNTEAFF

j_gene: TRBJ1-5
v_gene: TRBV7-9
abundance: NA
d_gene: NA
CDR3nt: TGTGCCAGCCGAGAGGGCAGTCAGCCCCAGCATTTT
CDR3aa: CASREGSQPQHF

j_gene: TRBJ2-1
v_gene: TRBV5-1
abundance: NA
d_gene: NA
CDR3nt: TGCGCCAGCAGCTTGGAACTCTACAATGAGCAGTTCTTC
CDR3aa: CASSLELYNEQFF

j_gene: TRBJ1-5
v_gene: TRBV2
abundance: NA
d_gene: NA
CDR3nt: TGTGCCAGCAGATACAGGGTCGGCAATCAGCCCCAGCATTTT
CDR3aa: CASRYRVGNQPQHF

j_gene: TRBJ1-6
v_gene: TRBV2
abundance: NA
d_gene: NA
CDR3nt: TGTGCCAGCAGTGGGCAGGGTCTAACGTCACCCCTCCACTTT
CDR3aa: CASSGQGLTSPLHF

j_gene: TRBJ1-1
v_gene: TRBV24-1
abundance: NA
d_gene: TRBD1
CDR3nt: TGTGCCACCAGTGACACGGGACAGGTCGGGATCACTGAAGCTTTCTTT
CDR3aa: CATSDTGQVGITEAFF

j_gene: TRBJ1-1
v_gene: TRBV5-1
abundance: NA
d_gene: NA
CDR3nt: TGCGCCAGCAGCTCAGACCTAGGGGGAGGGTCTGAAGCTTTCTTT
CDR3aa: CASSSDLGGGSEAFF

j_gene: TRBJ1-1
v_gene: TRBV2
abundance: NA
d_gene: NA
CDR3nt: TGTGCCAGCAGAGGAGAGGGCACTGAAGCTTTCTTT
CDR3aa: CASRGEGTEAFF

j_gene: TRBJ2-5
v_gene: TRBV11-2
abundance: once
d_gene: NA
CDR3nt: TGTGCCAGCACCTCTGCCGAGCTACAAGAGACCCAGTACTTC
CDR3aa: CASTSAELQETQYF